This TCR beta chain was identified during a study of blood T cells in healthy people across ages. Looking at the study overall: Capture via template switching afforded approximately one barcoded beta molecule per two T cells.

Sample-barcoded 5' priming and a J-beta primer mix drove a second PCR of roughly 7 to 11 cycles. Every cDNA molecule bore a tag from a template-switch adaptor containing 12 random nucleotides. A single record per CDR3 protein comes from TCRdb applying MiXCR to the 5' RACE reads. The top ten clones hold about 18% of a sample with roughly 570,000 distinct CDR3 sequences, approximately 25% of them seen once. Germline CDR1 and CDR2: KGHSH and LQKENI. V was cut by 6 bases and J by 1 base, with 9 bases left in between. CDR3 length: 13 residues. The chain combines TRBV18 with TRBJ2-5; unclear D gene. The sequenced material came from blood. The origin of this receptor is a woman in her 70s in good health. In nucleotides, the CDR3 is TGTGCCAGCTCGACCGCGGCCCAAGAGACCCAGTACTTC. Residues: CASSTAAQETQYF.